This TCR beta chain was profiled in a study of identifying expanded T cells in peripheral blood. Study observations and caveats: Two-week clone count variance significantly increased as total template count grew. Differentially abundant clones: around 1.2 between replicates, about 16 at about two weeks, approximately 18 at four.

Healthy donors had no documented immune events, such as infections, while sampled. Turning to this clone: Antigen unknown.

Germline CDR1 reads SEHNR; CDR2 reads FQNEAQ (reference sequence). J was trimmed by 6 bases and V by 3 bases; bases with no gene match: 2. The CDR3 length is 12 residues. Using immunoSEQ multiplex PCR, the repertoire was profiled, and TCRdb retains in-frame clones only, with some absent. The sample yields around 63,000 clones, about 87% seen once. The sample consisted of blood. This receptor was obtained from a person aged 18 to 69 in good health. The J gene is TRBJ2-7, the V gene TRBV7-9; 7 positions match TRBD1. The chain's CDR3 is CASSFPGGEQYF. Here the CDR3 DNA reads TGTGCCAGCAGCTTCCCAGGGGGCGAGCAGTACTTC.